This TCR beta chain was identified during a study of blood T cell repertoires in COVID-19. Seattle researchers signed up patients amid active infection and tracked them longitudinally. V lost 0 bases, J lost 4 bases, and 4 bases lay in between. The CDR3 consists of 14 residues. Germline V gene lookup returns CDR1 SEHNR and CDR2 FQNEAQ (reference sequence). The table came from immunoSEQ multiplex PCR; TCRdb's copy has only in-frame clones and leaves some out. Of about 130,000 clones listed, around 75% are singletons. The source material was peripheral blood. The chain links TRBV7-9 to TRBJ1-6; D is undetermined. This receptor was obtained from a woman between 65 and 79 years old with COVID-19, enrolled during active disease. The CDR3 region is CASSLAAYNSPLHF. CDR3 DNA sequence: TGTGCCAGCAGCTTAGCCGCGTATAATTCACCCCTCCACTTT.